The entry below describes one T cell receptor beta chain. V was shortened by 6 bases and J by 4 bases, with 12 bases between the two germline ends. This CDR3 spans 13 amino acids. The germline V gene encodes CDR1 SNHLY and CDR2 FYNNEI. The record originates from a study of blood T cell repertoires in COVID-19. Libraries were prepared by immunoSEQ multiplex PCR; TCRdb keeps only in-frame clonotypes and omits some of them. This table has around 300,000 clones, roughly 90% appearing once. Sequencing was done on a sample of PBMCs or T cells enriched from blood (not recorded which). The clonotype originates from a woman younger than 30 with acute COVID-19. This chain links TRBV2 with TRBJ2-5, with TRBD2 as a possible D gene (6 bases). The CDR3 loop is CASRARGRETQYF. CDR3 sequence (DNA): TGTGCCAGCAGGGCACGGGGGAGAGAGACCCAGTACTTC.